This TCR beta chain was retrieved from a study of control samples from healthy donors and cancer patients. This clone was seen only once. The CDR3 runs to 14 residues. V gave up 2 bases and J gave up 7 bases, with 9 bases separating them. The germline gives CDR1 MNHEY, CDR2 SVGEGT. Clones were read by immunoSEQ multiplex PCR, and TCRdb kept only the in-frame ones, dropping some. The profile shows about 35,000 clones, about 85% of them singletons. The V gene is TRBV6-2 or TRBV6-3, the J gene TRBJ1-6; D is undetermined. What was sequenced was PBMCs. The TCR sequence derives from a woman in her thirties or forties with lung cancer. Here the CDR3 DNA reads TGTGCCAGCAGTTACCGGGTGGAAAATTCACCCCTCCACTTT. Translation: CASSYRVENSPLHF.